This T cell receptor (beta chain) was sequenced for a study of T cells after posttransplantation cyclophosphamide. Findings and caveats of the study: Skin or GI-infiltrating T cells shared few TRB sequences with blood. Donor-recipient repertoire similarity was low at 1-2 months, rising over year one.

Here immunoSEQ multiplex PCR was the method, and the copy in TCRdb shows in-frame clones only, minus some. The table shows around 50,000 clones, with roughly 92% occurring only once. As concerns this clone: Antigen specificity is unknown.

Trimming removed 1 base at V and 13 bases at J, with 11 bases between. Germline CDR1 SGHTA, CDR2 FQGNSA. The CDR3 loop spans 12 amino acids. The sequence came from a woman between 50 and 59 years old in good health and a related stem cell transplant donor. The V gene is TRBV7-2, the J gene TRBJ2-1; unclear D gene. Sequencing was carried out using PBMCs. CDR3 coding DNA: TGTGCCAGCAGCTTAGAAAGCTTCCCACAGTTCTTC. Amino acids: CASSLESFPQFF.